Listed here are 26 T cell receptor beta chains from one sample, sequenced in a study of cytomegalovirus exposure and HLA in healthy donors. This PCR relied on a set of 60 Vbeta primers and 13 Jbeta primers. This table comes from immunoSEQ multiplex PCR, and its TCRdb copy is limited to in-frame clones, with some not included. This table holds about 160,000 clones, about 88% found once. Source material: PBMCs. The source of these receptors is a man aged 18 to 30 in good health and CMV-seropositive.

This sequence joins TRBV4-3 and TRBJ2-4; D perhaps matches TRBD1 (6 bases). Trimming cost V 4 bases and J 2 bases, with 18 bases left between them. There are 17 residues in the CDR3. Germline CDR1 LGHNA, CDR2 YSLEER. In DNA, the CDR3 is TGCGCCAGCAGCCCTGACCCGATAGGGGGACCCAAAAACATTCAGTACTTC. It encodes CASSPDPIGGPKNIQYF.

The genes are TRBV4-3 and TRBJ2-4, with 15 bases that match TRBD2. CDR1 and CDR2 from the germline V gene are LGHNA and YSLEER. The CDR3 extends over 17 amino acids. The V segment lost 0 bases and the J segment 6 bases; nucleotides outside the gene matches: 3. CDR3 sequence reads: CASSQEGTSGGLNIQYF. The CDR3 coding sequence is TGCGCCAGCAGCCAAGAAGGGACTAGCGGGGGGCTAAACATTCAGTACTTC.

This clone was seen once. The chain is built from TRBV5-1 and TRBJ1-2, with 9 bases matching TRBD1. The length of the CDR3 is 14 residues. Germline CDR1 SGHRS, CDR2 YFSETQ. J lost 5 bases, V lost 3 bases, and 5 bases had no gene match. CDR3 region: CASSSDGTGYGYTF. The CDR3 DNA sequence: TGCGCCAGCAGCTCAGACGGGACAGGGTATGGCTACACCTTC.

The rearrangement joins TRBV6-6 to TRBJ1-2; 7 nucleotides align to TRBD1. CDR3 length: 13 amino acids. Per germline, CDR1 MNHNY and CDR2 SVGAGI (reference sequence). After removal of 3 bases from V and 7 bases from J, the junction contained 5 bases not matched to a gene. The CDR3 region is CASSYTGEAGYTF. The CDR3 coding sequence is TGTGCCAGCAGTTATACAGGGGAGGCTGGCTACACCTTC.

This rearrangement joins TRBV5-1 to TRBJ1-1; D not resolved. Germline-derived CDR1 and CDR2 are SGHRS and YFSETQ. V was trimmed by 0 bases and J by 0 bases, leaving 6 bases between them. The CDR3 loop spans 14 amino acids. CDR3 sequence: CASSLARVNTEAFF. The CDR3 DNA is TGCGCCAGCAGCTTGGCCCGGGTGAACACTGAAGCTTTCTTT.

The chain recombines TRBV29-1 with TRBJ1-1, with TRBD1 identical over 8 bases. V lost 7 bases to trimming and J lost 5 bases; unmatched junction nucleotides: 6. The V gene's germline CDR1 is SQVTM and CDR2 ANQGSEA. The CDR3 sequence is 12 residues long. CDR3 region: CSARQGNTEAFF. The CDR3 coding sequence is TGCAGCGCCCGACAGGGGAATACTGAAGCTTTCTTT.

V gene TRBV19 combines with J gene TRBJ1-4; unclear D gene. V lost 0 bases, J lost 5 bases, and 10 bases lay in between. The germline gives CDR1 LNHDA, CDR2 SQIVND (reference sequence). This CDR3 is 15 amino acids long. CDR3 DNA sequence: TGTGCCAGTAGTATAGATCAAACAGTAAATGAAAAACTGTTTTTT. Residues: CASSIDQTVNEKLFF.

V and J are TRBV6-6 and TRBJ2-5; D is unresolved. The assigned J gene may be wrong: the sequence end matches TRBJ2-7 better. Germline V lookup: CDR1 MNHNY, CDR2 SVGAGI (reference sequence). This CDR3 has 15 amino acids. The CDR3: CASSWASSVTYEQYF. CDR3 DNA: TGTGCCAGCAGTTGGGCCTCGTCCGTAACCTACGAGCAGTACTTC.

The rearrangement joins TRBV19 to TRBJ1-3; no clear D. V lost 7 bases, J lost 4 bases, and 17 bases lay in between. Germline V lookup: CDR1 LNHDA, CDR2 SQIVND (reference sequence). The CDR3 has 15 residues. The CDR3 nucleotides are TGTGCCAGTACCAAACGTAAAGCTAGCGGAAACACCATATATTTT. This gives the protein CASTKRKASGNTIYF. Based on the CDR3 plus reference TRBV19 and TRBJ1-3, the full variable domain is DGGITQSPKYLFRKEGQNVTLSCEQNLNHDAMYWYRQDPGQGLRLIYYSQIVNDFQKGDIAEGYSVSREKKESFPLTVTSAQKNPTAFYLCASTKRKASGNTIYFGEGSWLTVV.

The chain combines TRBV15 with TRBJ1-5; no reliable D call. The germline CDR1 and CDR2 sequences are LNHNV and YYDKDF (reference sequence). V was shortened by 0 bases and J by 0 bases, with 15 bases between the two germline ends. CDR3 size: 18 residues. This chain's CDR3 is CATSRDRNRGYSNQPQHF. CDR3 bases: TGTGCCACCAGCAGAGATCGTAACCGGGGTTATAGCAATCAGCCCCAGCATTTT.

This clone turned up a few times. The chain links TRBV5-6 to TRBJ2-3; 10 bases line up with TRBD2. Germline V gives CDR1 SGHDT, CDR2 YYEEEE. The trim removed 2 bases at V and 2 bases at J, leaving 8 bases unmatched. This CDR3 is built from 17 residues. In DNA, the CDR3 is TGTGCCAGCAGCTTACGCCTAGCGGGGGCCTCCACAGATACGCAGTATTTT. Its protein is CASSLRLAGASTDTQYF.

This chain connects TRBV9 to TRBJ1-6, with TRBD1 matching 7 bases. The V and J ends lost 2 bases and 6 bases, in that order; junction bases with no gene match: 5. This CDR3 has 15 amino acids. Germline V CDR1 and CDR2: SGDLS, YYNGEE. CDR3 DNA: TGTGCCAGCAGCGTTAGCGGGACAGTTAATTCACCCCTCCACTTT. As protein: CASSVSGTVNSPLHF.

The chain recombines TRBV18 with TRBJ1-1, with 7 bases aligning to TRBD1. CDR3 length equals 13 residues. The germline gives CDR1 KGHSH, CDR2 LQKENI. J was trimmed by 7 bases and V by 2 bases; bases with no gene match: 4. CDR3 DNA sequence: TGTGCCAGCTCACCAGATAGGACAGGTGAAGCTTTCTTT. Translated, it gives CASSPDRTGEAFF.

The V call is TRBV18, the J call TRBJ1-3, with D hard to call. Germline CDR1 KGHSH, CDR2 LQKENI. The CDR3 spans 16 residues. V was trimmed by 1 base and J by 2 bases, leaving 12 bases between them. The CDR3 nucleotides read TGTGCCAGCTCACCACTGGTACTCTTCCCTGGAAACACCATATATTTT. This encodes CASSPLVLFPGNTIYF.

The chain recombines TRBV7-2 with TRBJ2-7; TRBD2 matches 11 bases. Trimming cost V 5 bases and J 0 bases; bases outside gene matches: 6. The CDR3 spans 16 residues. In germline, CDR1 is SGHTA, CDR2 FQGNSA. The CDR3 sequence: CASSIRTSGLSYEQYF. The CDR3, as DNA: TGTGCCAGCAGCATACGGACTAGCGGGCTCTCCTACGAGCAGTACTTC. Drawing the rest from reference TRBV7-2 and TRBJ2-7, the complete variable domain is GAGVSQSPSNKVTEKGKDVELRCDPISGHTALYWYRQSLGQGLEFLIYFQGNSAPDKSGLPSDRFSAERTGGSVSTLTIQRTQQEDSAVYLCASSIRTSGLSYEQYFGPGTRLTVT.

In its sample, this clone was seen a few times. The chain joins TRBV4-3 to TRBJ2-1, with TRBD2 identical over 9 bases. The J segment lost 0 bases and the V segment lost 0 bases, leaving 3 bases of the junction unmatched. Germline CDR1 reads LGHNA; CDR2 reads YSLEER. This CDR3 spans 17 amino acids. CDR3 loop: CASSQDGGGGSYNEQFF. Here the CDR3 DNA reads TGCGCCAGCAGCCAAGATGGCGGGGGGGGCTCCTACAATGAGCAGTTCTTC.

The chain couples TRBV7-9 to TRBJ2-1, with 8 bases aligning to TRBD1. Germline V gene data show CDR1 as SEHNR and CDR2 as FQNEAQ (reference sequence). With 5 bases clipped from V and 8 bases from J, the junction kept 20 bases outside the gene matches. The CDR3 is 18 residues long. The CDR3 region is CASSGTNAETGEFDEQFF. As DNA, the CDR3 is TGTGCCAGCAGCGGTACCAATGCCGAGACAGGGGAATTCGATGAGCAGTTCTTC. The variable domain in full, completed from reference TRBV7-9 and TRBJ2-1, reads DTGVSQNPRHKITKRGQNVTFRCDPISEHNRLYWYRQTLGQGPEFLTYFQNEAQLEKSRLLSDRFSAERPKGSFSTLEIQRTEQGDSAMYLCASSGTNAETGEFDEQFFGPGTRLTVL.

The chain uses TRBV10-3 and TRBJ1-3; 7 bases are a match to TRBD1. The V gene's germline CDR1 is ENHRY and CDR2 SYGVKD. The CDR3 is 17 residues long. V trimming: 8 bases; J trimming: 5 bases; junction bases outside the gene matches: 18. The CDR3 coding sequence is TGTGCCATCTCTCTGTCTCGAGACAGGGCTCCCAGAAACACCATATATTTT. Translated: CAISLSRDRAPRNTIYF.

The chain combines TRBV30 with TRBJ2-7, with D possibly matching TRBD1 (6 bases). Germline CDR1 reads GTSNPN; CDR2 reads SVGIG (reference sequence). This CDR3 has 13 amino acids. Deletions cut 0 bases from V and 2 bases from J, with 8 bases between. CDR3 coding DNA: TGTGCCTGGAGTGTAAACAGGGCCTACGAGCAGTACTTC. As protein: CAWSVNRAYEQYF.

The CDR3 loop is CASSLASPAGALYNEQFF. CDR3 DNA: TGTGCCAGCAGCTTAGCAAGTCCCGCGGGGGCCCTATACAATGAGCAGTTCTTC. The gene calls are TRBV7-6 and TRBJ2-1, with TRBD2 as a possible D gene (7 bases). Trimming stripped 0 bases from V and 4 bases from J, with 19 bases between. CDR3 length equals 18 residues. Germline V gene data show CDR1 as SGHVS and CDR2 as FNYEAQ.

J is TRBJ1-2 and V is TRBV9; 9 nucleotides match TRBD1. Germline assignment: CDR1 SGDLS and CDR2 YYNGEE. The CDR3 is 14 amino acids. Trimming removed 3 bases from V and 8 bases from J; junction bases left unmatched: 8. In DNA, the CDR3 is TGTGCCAGCAGCGGAGAACAGGGGGCGCTGGGCTACACCTTC. Its translation is CASSGEQGALGYTF.

This chain connects TRBV30 to TRBJ1-5; 9 nucleotides match TRBD1. Per germline, CDR1 GTSNPN and CDR2 SVGIG (reference sequence). J gave up 6 bases and V 3 bases, and 6 bases lay outside the gene matches. The CDR3 sequence is 14 residues long. CDR3 in DNA: TGTGCCTGGAGGGACAGGGGAGGACGTCAGCCCCAGCATTTT. The encoded protein is CAWRDRGGRQPQHF.

The rearrangement joins TRBV5-1 to TRBJ2-2; possible D gene TRBD1, 5 bases. This CDR3 region has 17 residues. V dropped 5 bases and J dropped 4 bases, with 21 bases sitting between them. Germline V gene lookup returns CDR1 SGHRS and CDR2 YFSETQ. CDR3 nucleotide sequence: TGCGCCAGCAGTTATAATTTAGGCCTCCAGGGCACCGGGGAGCTGTTTTTT. Protein sequence: CASSYNLGLQGTGELFF.

The rearrangement links TRBV5-6 to TRBJ1-1; maybe TRBD1 (6 bases). V lost 0 bases to trimming and J lost 7 bases, with 13 bases between them. The CDR3 runs 14 residues. Germline V gene lookup returns CDR1 SGHDT and CDR2 YYEEEE. The CDR3 spells CASSLARGGGEAFF. The CDR3, as DNA: TGTGCCAGCAGCTTGGCCAGGGGTGGGGGTGAAGCTTTCTTT. The full variable domain, completed using reference TRBV5-6 and TRBJ1-1, is DAGVTQSPTHLIKTRGQQVTLRCSPKSGHDTVSWYQQALGQGPQFIFQYYEEEERQRGNFPDRFSGHQFPNYSSELNVNALLLGDSALYLCASSLARGGGEAFFGQGTRLTVV.

The chain combines TRBV28 with TRBJ1-6; possibly TRBD1 for D (5 bases). Trimming stripped 3 bases from V and 7 bases from J, with 10 bases between. Germline CDR1 MDHEN, CDR2 SYDVKM. The CDR3 sequence is 14 residues long. The CDR3 is CASSLLRQNSPLHF. As DNA, the CDR3 is TGTGCCAGCAGTTTGCTAAGACAGAATTCACCCCTCCACTTT.

The chain employs TRBV9 and TRBJ2-7, with TRBD1 matching 8 bases. There are 15 residues in the CDR3. CDR1 is SGDLS and CDR2 is YYNGEE in the germline V gene. V lost 4 bases, J lost 5 bases, and 11 bases stayed unmatched. In DNA form, the CDR3 reads TGTGCCAGCAGCCCAGGGACAGGCCTGTCACACGAGCAGTACTTC. Its translation is CASSPGTGLSHEQYF. The variable domain in full, with the rest retrieved from reference TRBV9 and TRBJ2-7, is DSGVTQTPKHLITATGQRVTLRCSPRSGDLSVYWYQQSLDQGLQFLIQYYNGEERAKGNILERFSAQQFPDLHSELNLSSLELGDSALYFCASSPGTGLSHEQYFGPGTRLTVT.